The 28 T cell receptor beta chains below were found in one sample sequenced in a study of blood T cell repertoires in COVID-19. TCRdb's table, derived via immunoSEQ multiplex PCR, lists solely in-frame clones and lacks some. Counted here are some 180,000 clones, 83% occurring once; the ten biggest clones make up approximately 2%. Material for sequencing was peripheral blood. The receptors were sampled from a woman at least 80 years old with acute or convalescent COVID-19.

This rearrangement joins TRBV25-1 to TRBJ2-3; 7 bases align to TRBD2. J lost 6 bases, V lost 1 base, and 4 bases had no gene match. The CDR3 runs 14 residues. The germline CDR1 and CDR2 sequences are MGHDK and SYGVNS. In nucleotides, the CDR3 is TGTGCCAGCAGTGAATGGGGGGGGACGGATACGCAGTATTTT. Its translation: CASSEWGGTDTQYF.

V gene TRBV30 combines with J gene TRBJ2-7; 9 bases line up with TRBD1. This CDR3 region has 15 residues. CDR1 is GTSNPN and CDR2 is SVGIG in the germline V gene (reference sequence). V was pared by 5 bases and J by 2 bases, with 10 bases of the junction left unmatched. The CDR3 loop reads CAWSGTGIPTYEQYF. DNA of the CDR3: TGTGCCTGGTCCGGGACAGGGATACCGACCTACGAGCAGTACTTC.

V usage is TRBV7-2 and J usage is TRBJ2-2; 10 bases agree with TRBD2. The CDR3 extends over 18 amino acids. Germline V gives CDR1 SGHTA, CDR2 FQGNSA. After removal of 0 bases from V and 1 base from J, the junction contained 5 bases not matched to a gene. DNA of the CDR3: TGTGCCAGCAGCTTAGCGGCGACTAGCGGGTGGAACACCGGGGAGCTGTTTTTT. Residues: CASSLAATSGWNTGELFF.

This chain uses TRBV5-5 with TRBJ1-6; 8 bases agree with TRBD1. Germline lookup yields CDR1 SGHKS and CDR2 YYEKEE (reference sequence). The J segment lost 1 base and the V segment lost 2 bases, leaving 2 bases of the junction unmatched. There are 16 residues in the CDR3. The CDR3 nucleotides read TGTGCCAGCAGCTTTACAGGGGGATCCTATAATTCACCCCTCCACTTT. It specifies CASSFTGGSYNSPLHF.

V usage is TRBV5-5 and J usage is TRBJ1-6; D call uncertain. CDR1 SGHKS and CDR2 YYEKEE come from the germline V gene (reference sequence). V was trimmed by 0 bases and J by 0 bases, leaving 10 bases between them. CDR3 length equals 17 residues. CDR3 residues: CASSLEVGSSYNSPLHF. The CDR3, as DNA: TGTGCCAGCAGCTTGGAGGTAGGGAGCTCCTATAATTCACCCCTCCACTTT.

The CDR3 region has the DNA TGTGCCAGCAGCGCAATTCGGACAGGGGCCTCCGAGCAGTACTTC. Translating it yields CASSAIRTGASEQYF. The rearrangement links TRBV11-1 to TRBJ2-7, with 9 bases that match TRBD1. The CDR3 loop spans 15 amino acids. The junction had 11 bases not matched to a gene; V was cut back by 5 bases and J by 6 bases. CDR1 and CDR2 (germline): SGHAT, FQDESV (reference sequence).

This clone showed up just a few times. This sequence joins TRBV3-1 (or the pseudogene TRBV3-2) and TRBJ2-5; D uncertain. The CDR3 contains 15 residues. Looked up from germline, CDR1 is LGHDT and CDR2 is YNNKEL (reference sequence). V was clipped by 0 bases and J by 0 bases, with 8 bases between them. For the CDR3, the DNA is TGTGCCAGCAGCCAAGAGTACCAGAACCAAGAGACCCAGTACTTC. Encoded protein: CASSQEYQNQETQYF.

The J gene is TRBJ1-2, the V gene TRBV3-1 (or the pseudogene TRBV3-2); tentative D call: TRBD1 (6 bases). The CDR3 spans 15 residues. CDR1 and CDR2 from the germline V gene are LGHDT and YNNKEL (reference sequence). V was pared by 1 base and J by 4 bases, with 13 bases between. CDR3 in DNA: TGTGCCAGCAGCCAAGGCGGGGGGCTTCTCTATGGCTACACCTTC. Translation: CASSQGGGLLYGYTF.

The chain has TRBV20-1 and TRBJ2-1; 8 bases fit TRBD2. This CDR3 region has 16 residues. J was trimmed by 3 bases and V by 3 bases; bases with no gene match: 10. Germline loops: CDR1 DFQATT, CDR2 SNEGSKA (reference sequence). This chain's CDR3 is CSASLVAGTFYNEQFF. The CDR3 bases are TGCAGTGCTAGTCTCGTAGCGGGGACCTTCTACAATGAGCAGTTCTTC.

CDR3 DNA: TGTGCCATCAGTGACGTGGATGCAGGGTCTCAGACCCAGTACTTC. Translated: CAISDVDAGSQTQYF. This sequence joins TRBV10-3 and TRBJ2-5; a possible D gene is TRBD1 (5 bases). Trimming removed 3 bases at V and 6 bases at J, with 17 bases between. There are 15 residues in the CDR3. From germline, CDR1 is ENHRY and CDR2 SYGVKD.

The chain has TRBV5-1 and TRBJ1-2, with D possibly matching TRBD1 (5 bases). The CDR3 consists of 13 residues. The germline gives CDR1 SGHRS, CDR2 YFSETQ. The germline V and J ends were trimmed by 0 bases and 8 bases, with 11 bases remaining between them. CDR3 region: CASSLAGQGGYTF. Written as DNA, the CDR3 is TGCGCCAGCAGCTTGGCCGGGCAGGGCGGCTACACCTTC.

The chain joins TRBV5-4 to TRBJ2-3, with D perhaps matching TRBD1 (6 bases). The CDR3 is 13 residues long. V gave up 2 bases and J gave up 6 bases, with 10 bases separating them. Germline values: CDR1 SGHNT, CDR2 YYREEE (reference sequence). CDR3 protein: CASSFKGEDTQYF. The DNA for the CDR3 is TGTGCCAGCAGCTTTAAGGGGGAGGATACGCAGTATTTT.

This clone has only a few counts. The V and J genes are TRBV30 and TRBJ1-4; perhaps TRBD1 as D (5 bases). This CDR3 has 14 amino acids. The V end lost 2 bases, the J end lost 5 bases, and 12 bases lay between the germline ends. Per germline, CDR1 GTSNPN and CDR2 SVGIG (reference sequence). The CDR3 is CAWSRGSGNEKLFF. CDR3 in DNA: TGTGCCTGGAGTCGGGGGAGTGGAAATGAAAAACTGTTTTTT.

This sequence joins TRBV12-3 or TRBV12-4 and TRBJ1-4; perhaps TRBD1 as D (5 bases). V shed 2 bases and J shed 8 bases, with 9 bases lying between them. CDR3 length: 13 residues. The CDR3 DNA follows: TGTGCCAGCAGTTTATTCCCAGGGGAAAAACTGTTTTTT. Encoded protein: CASSLFPGEKLFF.

The V call is TRBV5-6, the J call TRBJ2-7; D remains unclear. With 0 bases removed from V and 3 bases from J, the gap between germline ends came to 4 bases. Looked up from germline, CDR1 is SGHDT and CDR2 is YYEEEE. CDR3 length: 12 residues. This CDR3 is CASSLARYEQYF. CDR3 coding DNA: TGTGCCAGCAGCTTGGCCCGCTACGAGCAGTACTTC.

This chain connects TRBV19 to TRBJ1-2; the D is unclear. Trimming left V 11 bases short and J 2 bases short, with 15 bases between. CDR1 is LNHDA, CDR2 SQIVND, per germline (reference sequence). The CDR3 has 13 amino acids. The CDR3 coding sequence is TGTGCCGCTAGTCCGAAACTCAACTATGGCTACACCTTC. It translates to CAASPKLNYGYTF.

The J gene is TRBJ2-1, the V gene TRBV10-3; 7 bases agree with TRBD2. V shed 10 bases and J 6 bases; nucleotides not matched to a gene: 21. This CDR3 is 17 amino acids long. The V gene's germline CDR1 is ENHRY and CDR2 SYGVKD. The DNA of the CDR3 is TGTGCCACTTCGCCTAGCGGAGGATCTCAAGGGATCAATGAGCAGTTCTTC. Protein product: CATSPSGGSQGINEQFF.

The chain links TRBV5-1 to TRBJ2-4; a possible D gene is TRBD1 (8 bases). CDR3 length: 16 amino acids. Between the trimmed V and J ends, which lost 4 bases and 12 bases, there was a span of 26 bases. The germline V gene has CDR1 SGHRS and CDR2 YFSETQ. CDR3 sequence: CASSVNQGQATGGQYF. DNA for the CDR3: TGCGCCAGCAGCGTCAACCAGGGACAGGCCACGGGAGGTCAGTACTTC.

This clone was detected a few times. The V and J genes are TRBV7-2 and TRBJ2-5; 9 bases fit TRBD1. V was pared by 2 bases and J by 2 bases, with 6 bases of the junction left unmatched. This CDR3 spans 16 amino acids. CDR1 is SGHTA and CDR2 is FQGNSA in the germline V gene. CDR3 in DNA: TGTGCCAGCAGCTTAACGGCCGGGACAGGGCAAGAGACCCAGTACTTC. Its translation is CASSLTAGTGQETQYF.

Here the CDR3 reads CASSGRELSYEQYF. The DNA of the CDR3 is TGTGCCAGCAGTGGCAGGGAACTCTCCTACGAGCAGTACTTC. V usage is TRBV6-4 and J usage is TRBJ2-7, with D possibly TRBD1 on 5 matching bases. The CDR3 contains 14 residues. V was clipped by 4 bases and J by 0 bases, with 10 bases between them. Germline lookup yields CDR1 MRHNA and CDR2 SNTAGT.

DNA of the CDR3: TGTGCCTGGAGCCTATCTATGAACACTGAAGCTTTCTTT. This sequence encodes CAWSLSMNTEAFF. The chain is built from TRBV30 and TRBJ1-1; no clear D. The CDR3 length is 13 residues. Germline CDR1 and CDR2: GTSNPN and SVGIG (reference sequence). With 3 bases removed from V and 0 bases from J, the gap between germline ends came to 8 bases.

The chain carries TRBV3-1 (or the pseudogene TRBV3-2) and TRBJ1-4, with 11 bases that match TRBD1. Germline lookup yields CDR1 LGHDT and CDR2 YNNKEL (reference sequence). The trim removed 5 bases at V and 7 bases at J, leaving 6 bases unmatched. The CDR3 is 15 residues long. The CDR3 spells CASSARTGGFEKLFF. The CDR3 DNA is TGTGCCAGCAGCGCAAGGACAGGGGGCTTTGAAAAACTGTTTTTT.

The chain is built from TRBV30 and TRBJ2-3; perhaps TRBD2 as D (6 bases). Germline-derived CDR1 and CDR2 are GTSNPN and SVGIG (reference sequence). V was clipped by 4 bases and J by 4 bases, with 18 bases between them. This CDR3 contains 15 residues. The CDR3 is CAWTRGPGVADTQYF. CDR3 bases: TGTGCCTGGACTAGGGGCCCGGGAGTGGCAGATACGCAGTATTTT.

This chain links TRBV27 with TRBJ2-2, with TRBD1 identical over 9 bases. CDR1 is MNHEY, CDR2 SMNVEV, per germline (reference sequence). The CDR3 length is 16 residues. The ends lost 2 bases at V and 7 bases at J; junction bases unmatched: 8. CDR3 region: CASSLGSGTGYGELFF. The CDR3 region has the DNA TGTGCCAGCAGTTTAGGGTCGGGGACAGGGTACGGGGAGCTGTTTTTT.

V is TRBV6-5 and J is TRBJ1-4, with 8 bases that match TRBD1. Germline V gives CDR1 MNHEY, CDR2 SVGAGI. The CDR3 has 14 residues. Germline trimming cut 6 bases from V and 6 bases from J; bases unmatched to any gene: 6. The CDR3 DNA follows: TGTGCCAGCAGCCTACAGGGGGAACATGAAAAACTGTTTTTT. It encodes CASSLQGEHEKLFF.

CDR3 sequence (DNA): TGTGCCAGCAGCAACCACCCGGGACAGGGGCAAGGTGAGCAGTTCTTC. Its translation is CASSNHPGQGQGEQFF. The chain uses TRBV7-9 and TRBJ2-1, with 10 bases lining up with TRBD1. Germline lookup yields CDR1 SEHNR and CDR2 FQNEAQ (reference sequence). V lost 5 bases to trimming and J lost 9 bases; unmatched junction nucleotides: 13. The CDR3 is 16 amino acids.

DNA of the CDR3: TGCGCCAGCAGCTCCACCGGGACACCCGAATATAATGAAAAACTGTTTTTT. Residues: CASSSTGTPEYNEKLFF. The chain recombines TRBV5-1 with TRBJ1-4, with TRBD1 as a possible D gene (6 bases). The V and J ends lost 3 bases and 4 bases respectively, with 19 bases between them. The length of the CDR3 is 17 residues. In germline, CDR1 is SGHRS, CDR2 YFSETQ.

The chain combines TRBV29-1 with TRBJ1-2; 8 bases fit TRBD1. This CDR3 contains 14 residues. V trimming: 2 bases; J trimming: 7 bases; junction bases outside the gene matches: 9. Per germline, CDR1 SQVTM and CDR2 ANQGSEA. The CDR3 DNA reads as TGCAGCGTTGAAAACCCGGACAGGGAGACTGGCTACACCTTC. The encoded protein is CSVENPDRETGYTF. The full variable domain, completed using reference TRBV29-1 and TRBJ1-2, is SAVISQKPSRDICQRGTSLTIQCQVDSQVTMMFWYRQQPGQSLTLIATANQGSEATYESGFVIDKFPISRPNLTFSTLTVSNMSPEDSSIYLCSVENPDRETGYTFGSGTRLTVV.